The T cell receptor (beta chain) under discussion was sequenced for a study of shared clonotypes between healthy human individuals. Healthy and HIV-negative, the adult donors had no recent acute infections or vaccinations. Germline values: CDR1 WNHNN, CDR2 SYGVQD (reference sequence). The CDR3 loop spans 14 amino acids. Trimming pared 3 bases from V and 1 base from J, leaving 9 bases between. Sorted-subset replicate PCR reactions contained approximately 190 ng DNA, corresponding to about 30,000 T cell genomes. Sequenced by immunoSEQ multiplex PCR; TCRdb stores in-frame clones only, minus some. The data hold under 1,900,000 clones, with 97% to 99% observed a single time.

This clonotype was obtained from a man between 25 and 39 years old in good health. Sample: naive CD4+ T cells sorted from blood. Subset here: CD45RA+ positively selected. This rearrangement joins TRBV10-1 to TRBJ1-1; D not resolved. The DNA for the CDR3 is TGCGCCAGCAGTGATTCCTTTTCGAACACTGAAGCTTTCTTT. This translates into CASSDSFSNTEAFF.